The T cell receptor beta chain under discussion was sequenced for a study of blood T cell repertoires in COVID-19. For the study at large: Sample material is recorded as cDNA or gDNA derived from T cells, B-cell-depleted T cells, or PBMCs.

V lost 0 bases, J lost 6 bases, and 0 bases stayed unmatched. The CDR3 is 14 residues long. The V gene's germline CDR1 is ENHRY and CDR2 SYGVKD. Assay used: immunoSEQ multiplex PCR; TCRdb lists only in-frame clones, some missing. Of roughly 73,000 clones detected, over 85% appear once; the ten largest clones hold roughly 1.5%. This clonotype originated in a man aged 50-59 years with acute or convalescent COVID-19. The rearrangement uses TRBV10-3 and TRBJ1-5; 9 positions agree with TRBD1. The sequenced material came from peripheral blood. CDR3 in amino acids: CAISESTGGQPQHF. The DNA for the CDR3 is TGTGCCATCAGTGAGTCGACAGGGGGTCAGCCCCAGCATTTT.